This T cell receptor (beta chain) stems from a study of T cell changes during pregnancy in multiple sclerosis (dated by TCRdb to the late 2010s). With respect to the entire study: The study examined how the T cell repertoire changed over the course of pregnancy in women with multiple sclerosis.

Libraries were made using the immunoSEQ multiplex PCR assay. TCRdb mirrors the immuneACCESS table, restricted to in-frame sequences. Some clones are absent from its copies; in checked studies, under half trace to an unresolved V gene, and the reason for the others is unknown. The sample table shows approximately 60,000 clones, and roughly 90% are seen once. The top ten hold about 2.5% of the sample. On this clone: Its antigen has not been determined. Within one base of it there is no much larger clone, and no base qualities were kept.

The CDR3 runs 15 amino acids, cysteine and phenylalanine included. Just CDR3 DNA is preserved here, 45 bases in frame from base 1. In the germline V gene, CDR1 corresponds to MGHRA and CDR2 to YSYEKL. V loses 3 bases at its end and J loses 4 bases; junction bases beyond the gene matches: 6. The TCR originated in a female donor with multiple sclerosis, enrolled in a pregnancy study. Rearrangement joined TRBV4-1 to TRBJ1-5; 7 middle bases align to TRBD1. The source was peripheral blood, collected in the first trimester of pregnancy. The CDR3 amino acid sequence is: CASSQAPGGNQPQHF. Read as DNA, the sequence is TGCGCCAGCAGCCAGGCCCCAGGGGGGAATCAGCCCCAGCATTTT.